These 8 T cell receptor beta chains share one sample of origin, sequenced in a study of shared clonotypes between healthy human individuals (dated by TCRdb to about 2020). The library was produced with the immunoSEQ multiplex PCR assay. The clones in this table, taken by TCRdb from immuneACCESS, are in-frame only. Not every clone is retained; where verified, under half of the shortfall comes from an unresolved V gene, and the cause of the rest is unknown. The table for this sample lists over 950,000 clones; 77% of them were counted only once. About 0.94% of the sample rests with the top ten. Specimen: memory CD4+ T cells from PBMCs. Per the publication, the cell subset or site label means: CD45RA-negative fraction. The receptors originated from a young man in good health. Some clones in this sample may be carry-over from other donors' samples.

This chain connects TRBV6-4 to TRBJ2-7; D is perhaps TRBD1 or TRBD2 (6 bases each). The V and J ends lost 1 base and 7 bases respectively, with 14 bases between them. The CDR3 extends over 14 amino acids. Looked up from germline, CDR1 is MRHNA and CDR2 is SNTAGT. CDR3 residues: CASSDWGAGEEQYF. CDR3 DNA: TGTGCCAGCAGTGACTGGGGGGCAGGAGAAGAGCAGTACTTC.

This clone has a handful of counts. CDR3 loop: CAISPTRGQGAPDTQYF. CDR3 sequence (DNA): TGTGCCATCAGTCCGACTCGGGGACAGGGGGCGCCTGATACGCAGTATTTT. V gene TRBV10-3 combines with J gene TRBJ2-3; 12 bases match TRBD1. CDR1 and CDR2 (germline): ENHRY, SYGVKD. V lost 5 bases, J lost 6 bases, and 12 bases stayed unmatched. CDR3 length: 17 residues.

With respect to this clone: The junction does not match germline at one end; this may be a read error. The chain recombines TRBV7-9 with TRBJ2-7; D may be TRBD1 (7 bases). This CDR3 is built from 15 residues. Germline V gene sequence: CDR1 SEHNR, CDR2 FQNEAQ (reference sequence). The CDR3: CASSIDREVSHEQYF. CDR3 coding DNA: TGTGCCAGCAGCATCGACAGGGAGGTCTCCCACGAGCAGTACTTC.

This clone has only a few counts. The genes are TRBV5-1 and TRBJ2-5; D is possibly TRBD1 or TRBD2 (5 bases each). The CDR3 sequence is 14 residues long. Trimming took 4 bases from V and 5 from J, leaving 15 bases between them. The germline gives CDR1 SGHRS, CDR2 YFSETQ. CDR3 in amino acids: CASSPPTGRETQYF. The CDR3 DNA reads TGCGCCAGCAGCCCGCCCACGGGACGGGAGACCCAGTACTTC.

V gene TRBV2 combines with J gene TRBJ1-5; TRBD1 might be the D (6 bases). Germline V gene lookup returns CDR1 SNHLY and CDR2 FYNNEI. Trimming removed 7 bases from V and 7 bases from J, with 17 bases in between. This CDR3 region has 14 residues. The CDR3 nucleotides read TGTGCCAGCACCCAGGGACAAGCTTTCCAGCCCCAGCATTTT. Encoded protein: CASTQGQAFQPQHF.

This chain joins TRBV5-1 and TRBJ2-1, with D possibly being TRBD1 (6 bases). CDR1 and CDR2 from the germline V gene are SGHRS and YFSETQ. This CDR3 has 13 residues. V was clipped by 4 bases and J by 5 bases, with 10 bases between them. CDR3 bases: TGCGCCAGCAGCCCGGACAGAAACAATGAGCAGTTCTTC. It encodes CASSPDRNNEQFF.

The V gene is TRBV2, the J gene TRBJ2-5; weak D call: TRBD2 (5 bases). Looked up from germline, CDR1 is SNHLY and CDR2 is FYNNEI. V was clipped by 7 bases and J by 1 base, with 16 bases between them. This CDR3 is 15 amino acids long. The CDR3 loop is CASIKAGLSQETQYF. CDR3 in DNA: TGTGCCAGCATTAAGGCAGGACTGTCCCAAGAGACCCAGTACTTC.

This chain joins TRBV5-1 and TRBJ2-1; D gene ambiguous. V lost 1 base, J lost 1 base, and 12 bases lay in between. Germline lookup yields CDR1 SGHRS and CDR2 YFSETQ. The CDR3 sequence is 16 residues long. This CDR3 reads CASSLFSSLSYNEQFF. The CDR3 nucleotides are TGCGCCAGCAGCTTGTTTAGTAGCTTGTCCTACAATGAGCAGTTCTTC. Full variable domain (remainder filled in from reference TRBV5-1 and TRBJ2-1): KAGVTQTPRYLIKTRGQQVTLSCSPISGHRSVSWYQQTPGQGLQFLFEYFSETQRNKGNFPGRFSGRQFSNSRSEMNVSTLELGDSALYLCASSLFSSLSYNEQFFGPGTRLTVL.